This T cell receptor beta chain emerged from a study of T cell responses to AZD1222 COVID-19 vaccine (dated by TCRdb to about 2021). About the investigation overall: AZD1222 recipients with second doses at about 4 weeks or about 12 weeks were pooled, because spike-specific TCR depth and breadth did not differ between schedules. Enrollment into the trials was organized by age into subgroups of 18-55, 56-69 and 70-plus years, and those subgroups contained 148, 28 and 57 TCR-sequenced participants, respectively. TCR sequencing covered roughly 230 trial participants: 207 given two doses of AZD1222 and approximately 25 given two doses of MenACWY control vaccine. The study at large found these results: Participants were mostly white British, with more females than males. The authors suggested clonal diversity may have been underestimated. The 56-69-year group was small, and its depth increase did not reach significance, likely because of low power. Spike-specific TCR breadth and depth rose significantly after two AZD1222 doses compared with day 0 and with MenACWY recipients. Reportedly, close to half of the unique spike-specific TCRs recognized epitopes lying outside the regions that are mutated in the B.1.351 and B.1.1.7 variants. Because no day 14 peak-response samples were available, the repertoires could be characterized only after the peak T cell response. Vaccine-associated CD4 TCRs spanned the whole spike protein, with dominant responses in regions 160-218 and 743-854. Conclusions about previously exposed vaccinees were limited because only six or seven AZD1222 recipients were SARS-CoV-2 seropositive at baseline.

In the case of this clone: The antigen this receptor binds is unknown. Qualities for individual bases were not recorded, and no much larger clone is one base off.

This specimen's time point label, per the study, means: baseline before first vaccination. Samples from vaccinated people were obtained from the UK trials COV001 and COV002, which included a single-blind randomized controlled phase 2/3 trial of AZD1222 (ChAdOx1 nCoV-19) in healthy adults. For TCRbeta chain sequencing, PBMC samples were collected from trial participants at day 0 and at day 28 after the second dose. From the cysteine up to the phenylalanine, the CDR3 has a length of 14 residues. The read is trimmed to its CDR3 DNA, 42 bases read in frame from base 1. V is shortened by 0 bases, J by 7 bases, and the region joining them spans 15 bases. CDR1 and CDR2, looked up from the germline V gene (reference sequence), are GTSNPN and SVGIG. The CDR3 regions of human TCRbeta chains were subjected to immunosequencing. As for how the authors treated the data: TCRs in the repertoires were matched against a reference library of SARS-CoV-2-specific TCRs that had been generated with the MIRA antigen-specificity platform. Breadth was defined as the fraction of unique TCRs that were SARS-CoV-2-associated. Depth was defined as the fraction of total T cells that were SARS-CoV-2-associated. Each spike-specific TCR was assigned to its reactive spike region and to a CD4 or CD8 class using the MIRA data. Log10-transformed breadth and depth values were compared by one-way ANOVA with Sidak's multiple comparisons tests. TCRdb holds this immuneACCESS table with in-frame rearrangements only. Some clones are missing; in checked studies, unresolved V genes explain under half, and the rest has no known cause. D and trimming come from the DNA, and the V and J calls and clone size come from that table. In all, the sample holds some 83,000 clones, and about 83% of those were seen once. 8.5% to 9% of the sample lies in the top ten.

The receptor was isolated from an adult in good health. Here the chain combines TRBV30 and TRBJ1-1; the D gene assignment is ambiguous. Sample: peripheral blood, taken on day 0 of AZD1222 vaccination. The CDR3 corresponds to CAWSVISWNGEAFF. The DNA sequence reads TGTGCCTGGAGTGTAATTAGCTGGAACGGTGAAGCTTTCTTT.